The clone carrying this TCR beta chain was seen ten or more times. Its antigen is undetermined. RNA transcripts served as the template for amplifying TCR beta CDR3 regions. TCR CDR3 underwent first-round RT-PCR with the HTBI primer set. From the multiplex PCR reads, TCRdb called clonotypes with MiXCR, one entry per CDR3 protein. The data hold hundreds of thousands of distinct CDR3 sequences, with 14% to 15% observed a single time. Germline V gene lookup returns CDR1 LNHNV and CDR2 YYDKDF (reference sequence). CDR3 length equals 16 residues. Trimming cost V 0 bases and J 6 bases, with 17 bases left between them. The entry originates in a study of T cells in Graves' hyperthyroidism and ophthalmopathy. Points from the study as a whole: Most thyroid clonotypes expanded above 0.001 were also detected in blood.

Among ophthalmopathy patients, the Clinical Activity Score reached at least 3, the NOSPECS grade reached at least 4, and duration remained under 3 months. Sequencing used blood. This receptor was taken from a man aged 18 to 35 with Graves' ophthalmopathy. This chain connects TRBV15 to TRBJ1-1, with a weak D call TRBD1 (6 bases). CDR3 region: CATSRDGNRVASEAFF. In DNA form, the CDR3 reads TGTGCCACCAGCAGAGATGGGAACAGGGTAGCTTCTGAAGCTTTCTTT.